Given below is one T cell receptor beta chain in context. This clonotype turned up a few times. There is no known antigen for this receptor. The input lacks base qualities; no much larger clone sits a single base away. Every donor in the study was a healthy Caucasian. The researchers also sequenced three unrelated adults who were not twins: a male aged 18 to 30, a male aged 50 to 60, and a female aged 50 to 60. Miltenyi CD45RO+ enrichment and human naive T-cell isolation kits were used to isolate memory (CD45RO+) and naive T cells from PBMC. Receptor amplification or capture employed 5' RACE. Data came from an Illumina HiSeq 2000. A universal primer binding site was added through template switching, and the final cDNA carried a unique molecular identifier so that TCR cDNA molecules could be counted accurately. Specific primers in the conserved constant-segment region were used to synthesize first-strand cDNA for TCR alpha and beta chains. To control for contamination, every cDNA library carried two barcodes: a SMART-Mk sample barcode plus Illumina barcodes. TruSeq adapter sequences along with Illumina sample barcodes were introduced in two successive PCR steps. Sequencing of the TCR alpha and beta cDNA libraries was done on the Illumina HiSeq platform using custom primers. The authors processed their data as follows. MiGEC was used to process raw reads and extract unique molecular identifiers, and MiXCR was used to find CDR3 positions. Recombination models were inferred per individual with the repgenHMM and IGoR tools using an EM algorithm. The analysis of shared clonotypes was done with the tcR package in R, with sharing normalized by the product of cloneset sizes. To study raw recombination without the effects of thymic and clonal selection, out-of-frame nonproductive sequences were analyzed. TCRdb reprocessing: public reads trimmed at Q25 with fastp, clones called with MiXCR, in-frame beta chains kept. Rows matching on CDR3 protein sequence are summarized as one entry with the most common DNA and genes. TCRdb assigned the V and J calls; the authors' analysis was not used. Present in this sample are some 710,000 distinct CDR3 sequences, approximately 6.1% of which were seen just once. Clones ranked in the top ten supply under 2% of the sample.

V is pruned by 4 bases and J by 9 bases, leaving 5 bases of the junction without a gene match. The germline V gene supplies CDR1 SGHDT and CDR2 YYEEEE. The CDR3, from cysteine to phenylalanine, totals 13 residues. Only CDR3 DNA remains: 39 bases, in frame from the first base. The data are from a study of identical twins (dated by TCRdb to about 2016). Study-level background: The study deep-sequenced TCR alpha and beta repertoires from monozygotic twins, unrelated adults of various ages and cord blood to test whether fetal clonotypes persist. Replicate twin experiments were performed at different times using different library preparation protocols to rule out contamination. Overall study results and their limits: Fewer insertions were carried by abundant cord blood beta clonotypes, a similar but weaker trend appeared in young adult naive repertoires, and no such trend appeared in memory repertoires. In monozygotic twins, out-of-frame TCR alpha sharing was systematically underestimated by recombination models, although the models agreed with sharing between unrelated individuals. Compared with coincidental sharing between unrelated individuals, out-of-frame TCR alpha sequences shared between twins had an excess of sequences with low generation probability. Because the same donors could not be followed over many years, conclusions were based on cross-sectional statistical analysis. Invariant T cells such as MAIT and iNKT could partly confound zero-insertion analyses, although diverse VJ usage argued against such confounding for most clonotypes. The excess sharing between twins in beta out-of-frame sequences was weaker because fewer shared sequences reduced the signal-to-noise ratio.

The source of this sequence is a man between 18 and 35 years old in good health. The specimen was naive T cells sorted from blood. The cell subset or site label of this sample denotes: cells isolated with a human naive T-cell isolation kit. This chain is built from TRBV5-6 and TRBJ2-3; 10 bases in the junction line up with TRBD1. The CDR3 reads CASSRDRGQTQYF. Read as DNA, the sequence is TGTGCCAGCAGCCGAGACAGGGGGCAAACGCAGTATTTT. Supplemented by the reference TRBV5-6 and TRBJ2-3 proteins around the CDR3, the complete variable domain is DAGVTQSPTHLIKTRGQQVTLRCSPKSGHDTVSWYQQALGQGPQFIFQYYEEEERQRGNFPDRFSGHQFPNYSSELNVNALLLGDSALYLCASSRDRGQTQYFGPGTRLTVL.